Listed here are 20 T cell receptor beta chains from one sample, sequenced in a study of neurological immune-mediated disorders. From the 5' RACE reads, TCRdb called clonotypes with MiXCR, one entry per CDR3 protein. The data show 20,000 to 30,000 distinct CDR3 sequences, with roughly 2.7% seen just once and roughly 2.5% held by the top ten. The specimen was PBMCs. The receptors come from a woman between 50 and 59 years old with multiple sclerosis.

This clonotype ranks as medium-sized (0.01 to 0.1%). J is TRBJ2-5 and V is TRBV20-1; tentatively, D is TRBD1 (6 bases). CDR3 length: 15 amino acids. Deletions cut 6 bases from V and 2 bases from J, with 19 bases between. The V gene's germline CDR1 is DFQATT and CDR2 SNEGSKA (reference sequence). The CDR3 spells CSALGAIVQQETQYF. For the CDR3, the DNA is TGCAGTGCCCTGGGGGCCATTGTACAACAAGAGACCCAGTACTTC.

This clonotype occurred many times. V is TRBV3-1 and J is TRBJ1-5, with D unresolved. Trimming stripped 4 bases from V and 2 bases from J, with 9 bases between. CDR1 LGHDT and CDR2 YNNKEL come from the germline V gene (reference sequence). This CDR3 contains 14 residues. CDR3 DNA: TGTGCCAGCAGCCTGAAACCGGGCAATCAGCCCCAGCATTTT. Translated, it gives CASSLKPGNQPQHF.

This clonotype has more than one count but fewer than ten. This may arise from a read error, as a much more abundant clone is one base away. The CDR3 does not end in the conserved phenylalanine or tryptophan, so this is likely a read error. The V gene is TRBV29-1, the J gene TRBJ2-1, with D possibly matching TRBD1 (6 bases). This CDR3 spans 14 amino acids. The germline V and J ends were trimmed by 7 bases and 1 base, with 14 bases remaining between them. Per the germline V gene, CDR1 is SQVTM and CDR2 is ANQGSEA. CDR3 loop: CSAQGISSYNEQFC. The CDR3 DNA sequence: TGCAGCGCCCAGGGGATCAGTTCCTACAATGAGCAGTTCTGC.

This clonotype qualifies as medium-sized. The chain uses TRBV24-1 and TRBJ2-2; 9 bases map to TRBD2. The length of the CDR3 is 15 residues. Losses at the gene ends were 7 bases for V and 6 bases for J; bases not matched to a gene: 8. CDR1 KGHDR and CDR2 SFDVKD come from the germline V gene. The CDR3 DNA reads as TGTGCCACCAGCTCCGCGGGGGGGCCCTCCGGGGAGCTGTTTTTT. Translating it yields CATSSAGGPSGELFF.

This clonotype was observed at least ten times. V and J are TRBV5-1 and TRBJ1-1, with TRBD1 as a possible D gene (5 bases). This CDR3 region has 15 residues. The V gene's germline CDR1 is SGHRS and CDR2 YFSETQ. The ends were cut back, 5 bases at V and 3 bases at J, with 17 bases in the middle. For the CDR3, the DNA is TGCGCCAGCAGGTTGTCAGGGAAAGAGTACACTGAAGCTTTCTTT. It encodes CASRLSGKEYTEAFF. The variable domain in full, completed from reference TRBV5-1 and TRBJ1-1, reads KAGVTQTPRYLIKTRGQQVTLSCSPISGHRSVSWYQQTPGQGLQFLFEYFSETQRNKGNFPGRFSGRQFSNSRSEMNVSTLELGDSALYLCASRLSGKEYTEAFFGQGTRLTVV.

This clonotype rates as medium-sized. V is TRBV20-1 and J is TRBJ2-1; no clear D. CDR1 DFQATT and CDR2 SNEGSKA come from the germline V gene (reference sequence). V was clipped by 5 bases and J by 10 bases, with 15 bases between them. There are 12 residues in the CDR3. The CDR3 DNA is TGCAGTGCTCTCTTAGGATTGGGGGAGCAGTTCTTC. This sequence encodes CSALLGLGEQFF.

The rearrangement uses TRBV20-1 and TRBJ1-2; no reliable D call. V was cut by 6 bases and J by 2 bases, with 4 bases left in between. Germline lookup yields CDR1 DFQATT and CDR2 SNEGSKA (reference sequence). There are 10 residues in the CDR3. CDR3 region: CSAKNYGYTF. Written as DNA, the CDR3 is TGCAGTGCAAAAAACTATGGCTACACCTTC.

This clonotype has a count of ten or more. The genes are TRBV15 and TRBJ2-7; D ambiguous. CDR1 and CDR2 (germline): LNHNV, YYDKDF (reference sequence). Trimming cost V 0 bases and J 9 bases, with 9 bases left between them. The CDR3 contains 12 residues. The DNA of the CDR3 is TGTGCCACCAGCAGAGACCGGACGGCGCAGTACTTC. Amino acid sequence: CATSRDRTAQYF.

This clonotype was seen only a few times. This chain links TRBV29-1 with TRBJ2-7, with a tentative D call TRBD2 (5 bases). Germline assignment: CDR1 SQVTM and CDR2 ANQGSEA. Trimming removed 5 bases from V and 0 bases from J, with 14 bases in between. CDR3 length: 14 amino acids. CDR3 amino acids: CSVNEGAISYEQYF. The CDR3 nucleotides are TGCAGCGTTAACGAGGGAGCAATCTCCTACGAGCAGTACTTC.

This clonotype was observed at least ten times. The genes are TRBV20-1 and TRBJ1-3; D possibly corresponds to TRBD1 (5 bases). Trimming stripped 5 bases from V and 4 bases from J, with 12 bases between. CDR1 and CDR2 from the germline V gene are DFQATT and SNEGSKA (reference sequence). The CDR3 covers 13 residues. The CDR3, as DNA: TGCAGTGCTCCCCAGGGATCGGGAAACACCATATATTTT. Its translation: CSAPQGSGNTIYF.

This clonotype was counted at least ten times. The chain links TRBV20-1 to TRBJ1-1; 8 bases are shared with TRBD1. The CDR3 sequence is 16 residues long. V was clipped by 4 bases and J by 1 base; unmatched bases: 11. In germline, CDR1 is DFQATT, CDR2 SNEGSKA (reference sequence). Written as DNA, the CDR3 is TGCAGTGCTAAGGGCCAGGGGGCGGGGAGGAACACTGAAGCTTTCTTT. This codes for CSAKGQGAGRNTEAFF.

This clonotype is medium-sized (0.01 to 0.1%) within its sample. The V gene is TRBV9, the J gene TRBJ2-3, with D tentatively TRBD2 (6 bases). Germline assignment: CDR1 SGDLS and CDR2 YYNGEE. This CDR3 is 15 amino acids long. V was shortened by 3 bases and J by 0 bases, with 11 bases between the two germline ends. In DNA, the CDR3 is TGTGCCAGCAGCGAGCAAAGCGGGAGCACAGATACGCAGTATTTT. Translating gives CASSEQSGSTDTQYF.

This clonotype was counted at least ten times. The chain recombines TRBV20-1 with TRBJ1-2; D unclear. V was shortened by 0 bases and J by 5 bases, with 13 bases between the two germline ends. Per the germline V gene, CDR1 is DFQATT and CDR2 is SNEGSKA (reference sequence). The CDR3 extends over 14 amino acids. As DNA, the CDR3 is TGCAGTGCTAGAGATTGGGCCAGTCTATATGGCTACACCTTC. Encoded protein: CSARDWASLYGYTF.

This clonotype occurred many times. The V and J genes are TRBV10-3 and TRBJ2-7, with TRBD1 matching over 9 bases. The V gene's germline CDR1 is ENHRY and CDR2 SYGVKD. The V segment lost 6 bases and the J segment 4 bases; nucleotides outside the gene matches: 1. The length of the CDR3 is 12 residues. For the CDR3, the DNA is TGTGCCATCAGCGGACAGGGGTACGAGCAGTACTTC. Translated, it gives CAISGQGYEQYF.

This clonotype was observed many times. The chain couples TRBV1 to TRBJ2-5; TRBD2, as called in the table, went unchecked against the DNA. TRBV1 constitutes a pseudogene. CDR3 length equals 19 residues. The CDR3 bases are TGCACCAGCAGCCAAGATCTCGGGGAGACTAGCGGGAGAACCGAGACCCAGTACTTC. This sequence encodes CTSSQDLGETSGRTETQYF.

This clonotype has at least ten counts. The rearrangement uses TRBV9 and TRBJ2-3; weak D call: TRBD2 (6 bases). V lost 1 base and J lost 0, with 12 bases in between. This CDR3 has 16 residues. CDR1 is SGDLS and CDR2 is YYNGEE in the germline V gene. The CDR3 here is CASSVLSGGSTDTQYF. CDR3 coding DNA: TGTGCCAGCAGCGTATTGAGCGGAGGGAGCACAGATACGCAGTATTTT.

This clonotype was counted ten times or more. The chain carries TRBV15 and TRBJ2-5; perhaps TRBD1 as D (7 bases). From germline, CDR1 is LNHNV and CDR2 YYDKDF (reference sequence). This CDR3 comprises 16 residues. V dropped 0 bases and J dropped 5 bases, with 16 bases sitting between them. The CDR3 DNA reads TGTGCCACCAGCAGAGAAAGGCAGGGGGGTTCGGAGACCCAGTACTTC. Translated: CATSRERQGGSETQYF.

The chain couples TRBV20-1 to TRBJ2-3; weak D call: TRBD2 (6 bases). The V end was cut by 5 bases, the J end by 0 bases, with 12 bases between. CDR3 length: 14 amino acids. Germline V gene lookup returns CDR1 DFQATT and CDR2 SNEGSKA (reference sequence). For the CDR3, the DNA is TGCAGTGCTGGTTTGGAGGGGAGCACAGATACGCAGTATTTT. As protein: CSAGLEGSTDTQYF.

At least ten counts were recorded for this clonotype. The chain carries TRBV6-2 or TRBV6-3 and TRBJ2-3; TRBD1 matches 7 bases. V shed 10 bases, J shed 3 bases, and the junction held 10 bases outside the gene matches. Per germline, CDR1 MNHEY and CDR2 SVGEGT. The CDR3 length is 14 residues. This chain's CDR3 is CATWRQGKTDTQYF. In nucleotides, the CDR3 is TGTGCCACCTGGAGACAGGGAAAGACAGATACGCAGTATTTT.

The genes are TRBV10-3 and TRBJ2-1; a possible D gene is TRBD1 (6 bases). The CDR3 sequence is 16 residues long. CDR1 is ENHRY and CDR2 is SYGVKD in the germline V gene. With 7 bases removed from V and 4 bases from J, the gap between germline ends came to 20 bases. CDR3 region: CAITSGSWGHYNEQFF. CDR3 in DNA: TGTGCCATCACCTCGGGGAGCTGGGGACATTACAATGAGCAGTTCTTC.